A selection of T cell receptor beta chains follows, all from one sample in a study of cytomegalovirus exposure and HLA in healthy donors. This table comes from immunoSEQ multiplex PCR, and its TCRdb copy is limited to in-frame clones, with some not included. Of some 110,000 clones listed, roughly 80% are singletons. The sample comprised PBMCs. All receptors derive from a man between 25 and 39 years old in good health and CMV-seropositive. The CDR3 runs from the conserved cysteine through the conserved F or W. The order of the fields is CDR3 DNA, CDR3 protein, clone size, V gene, D gene, J gene. The D gene is left open where the match is weak. Size is omitted from some rows. Given values are once, few, many or a class for expanded clones.

TGTGCCATCAGTGAGTCTACAGGGGCAGGGGAGCAGTACTTC,CAISESTGAGEQYF,-,TRBV10-3,TRBD1,TRBJ2-5
TGTGCCAGCAGCCAAGAAACGGGATCTGGAAACACCATATATTTT,CASSQETGSGNTIYF,once,TRBV4-2,-,TRBJ1-3
TGTGCCAGCAGCGATAGCGGGGGTACTCATAGGGAGACCCAGTACTTC,CASSDSGGTHRETQYF,-,TRBV28,TRBD2,TRBJ2-5
TGTGCCAGCAGCTTAAGAACTCCACAGGGGGCGCGCAACGAGCAGTACTTC,CASSLRTPQGARNEQYF,-,TRBV5-6,TRBD1,TRBJ2-7
TGTGCCAGCAGTGATGGGACAGGGCAGAACACTGAAGCTTTCTTT,CASSDGTGQNTEAFF,-,TRBV6-1,TRBD1,TRBJ1-1
TGCGCCAGCAGCTTGGCCCCGGGGACAGGGAGCGAGCAGTACTTC,CASSLAPGTGSEQYF,-,TRBV5-1,TRBD1,TRBJ2-7
TGCGCCAGCAGCCAAGAGGCAGGGTACGATTCACCCCTCCACTTT,CASSQEAGYDSPLHF,-,TRBV4-1,-,TRBJ1-6
TGTGCCAGCAGCACACAGGGAAAACGCTATGGCTACACCTTC,CASSTQGKRYGYTF,once,TRBV5-4,-,TRBJ1-2
TGTGCCAGCAGCTCACGGGGGGGCCCGAAGTTCTTC,CASSSRGGPKFF,-,TRBV7-2,TRBD2,TRBJ2-1
TGTGCCAGCAGCCCCCCGGCAGGGGGCATTGGAGCTTTCTTT,CASSPPAGGIGAFF,-,TRBV13,TRBD1,TRBJ1-1
TGTGCCAGCAGCGGAGATCTGACTAGCAATCAGCCCCAGCATTTT,CASSGDLTSNQPQHF,-,TRBV7-9,-,TRBJ1-5
TGTGCCAGCAGCTCCTCGGACAGGGATTTTGAAAAACTGTTTTTT,CASSSSDRDFEKLFF,-,TRBV11-2,TRBD1,TRBJ1-4
TGTGCCAGCAGCGCCGGGACAGGGTGGTTCGAGCAGTACTTC,CASSAGTGWFEQYF,-,TRBV21-1,-,TRBJ2-7
TGTGCCAGCAGCGAACAGGGCCAGAGGACCGGGGAGCTGTTTTTT,CASSEQGQRTGELFF,few,TRBV7-6,-,TRBJ2-2
TGCAGCGGATCGCAGGGGGCTGGAAACACCATATATTTT,CSGSQGAGNTIYF,-,TRBV29-1,TRBD1,TRBJ1-3
TGTGCCAGCAGGAGGGGGGGCACTGAAGCTTTCTTT,CASRRGGTEAFF,-,TRBV5-4,-,TRBJ1-1
TGTGCCAGCAGCGTAGGGAGGCTGGGCGGTGAAAAACTGTTTTTT,CASSVGRLGGEKLFF,-,TRBV9,-,TRBJ1-4
TGTGCCAGCAGTTATTATTCGACAGCGTTGAACACTGAAGCTTTCTTT,CASSYYSTALNTEAFF,-,TRBV6-5,-,TRBJ1-1
TGTGCCAGTAGTCCGGCGGGATCGAACACCGGGGAGCTGTTTTTT,CASSPAGSNTGELFF,-,TRBV19,-,TRBJ2-2
TGTGCCAGCTCACCAACCGGGGGTTGGGACACTGAAGCTTTCTTT,CASSPTGGWDTEAFF,few,TRBV18,-,TRBJ1-1
TGTGCCAGCACCGATACAGGCGGTAACTATGGCTACACCTTC,CASTDTGGNYGYTF,-,TRBV18,-,TRBJ1-2
TGTGCCAGCAGTTACTCGGCGGATGATGAAAAACTGTTTTTT,CASSYSADDEKLFF,-,TRBV6-5,-,TRBJ1-4
TGCGCCAGCAGCCCCGGCCGGGCAGGGGTCTACGAGCAGTACTTC,CASSPGRAGVYEQYF,-,TRBV5-1,-,TRBJ2-7
TGTGCCAGCAGACAAGGGACAGCCAGCAATCAGCCCCAGCATTTT,CASRQGTASNQPQHF,-,TRBV28,TRBD1,TRBJ1-5
TGTGCCTGGAGTGGGGCACAGGGGGAGCACTACGAGCAGTACTTC,CAWSGAQGEHYEQYF,-,TRBV30,TRBD1,TRBJ2-7
TGTGCCAGCAGCTTGCCCCACGGGACCCGGGGGACCGGGGAGCTGTTTTTT,CASSLPHGTRGTGELFF,-,TRBV11-2,-,TRBJ2-2
TGTGCCAGCAACCAGATCGGGACTGGGACAGATACGCAGTATTTT,CASNQIGTGTDTQYF,-,TRBV28,-,TRBJ2-3
TGTGCCAGCAGCCAAGACGGCGGGGGGGCCCGGGGGACGCAGTATTTT,CASSQDGGGARGTQYF,-,TRBV4-2,TRBD2,TRBJ2-3
TGTGCCAGCAGCTTGTACGGACAAAGGGATGAAAAACTGTTTTTT,CASSLYGQRDEKLFF,once,TRBV5-6,-,TRBJ1-4
TGCGCCAGCAGCTTGCCCAGCGGGGTTCAAGAGCAGTACTTC,CASSLPSGVQEQYF,-,TRBV5-1,TRBD2,TRBJ2-7
TGCGCCAGCAGTCCGGGACATAACACCGGGGAGCTGTTTTTT,CASSPGHNTGELFF,-,TRBV4-1,-,TRBJ2-2
TGTGCCAGCAGCGAGGGGGGACAGGGGTTATCCTACGAGCAGTACTTC,CASSEGGQGLSYEQYF,-,TRBV9,TRBD1,TRBJ2-7
TGTGCCAGCAGTCGCGGGGTTAACACCGGGGAGCTGTTTTTT,CASSRGVNTGELFF,-,TRBV4-2,-,TRBJ2-2
TGTGCCAGCAGATCTCAGGCCGATACGCAGTATTTT,CASRSQADTQYF,once,TRBV7-2,-,TRBJ2-3
TGTGCCAGCAGTGAACAGGGGGCATGGGATACGCAGTATTTT,CASSEQGAWDTQYF,-,TRBV6-1,TRBD1,TRBJ2-3
TGTGCCAGCAGCTTGGGTTTGGGGACAGGGGTCGGCTACACCTTC,CASSLGLGTGVGYTF,once,TRBV5-6,TRBD1,TRBJ1-2
TGTGCCAGCAGCTTAAGTCAGGGGGGTTCGGAAGCTTTCTTT,CASSLSQGGSEAFF,-,TRBV7-9,TRBD1,TRBJ1-1
TGTGCCAGTAGTGGGACAGGGAAGTCGGGCTATGGCTACACCTTC,CASSGTGKSGYGYTF,few,TRBV19,TRBD1,TRBJ1-2
TGTGCCAGCAGACCGAGTAACCGACAAGAGACCCAGTACTTC,CASRPSNRQETQYF,-,TRBV7-8,-,TRBJ2-5
TGTGCCAGCAGTGGCCTAGGGGGACAGGCGGCCTACGAGCAGTACTTC,CASSGLGGQAAYEQYF,-,TRBV25-1,TRBD1,TRBJ2-7
TGTGCCAGCTCACCCGCGGGGGCCCTATACGAGCAGTACTTC,CASSPAGALYEQYF,-,TRBV18,-,TRBJ2-7
TGCGCCAGCAGCCGACAGGGGGCGGGAGAGACCCAGTACTTC,CASSRQGAGETQYF,-,TRBV5-1,TRBD1,TRBJ2-5
TGTGCCAGTACCCTAGGGGTGAACACTGAAGCTTTCTTT,CASTLGVNTEAFF,few,TRBV19,-,TRBJ1-1
TGTGCCAGCAGCCTTGGGGCAGGGGGCCGTTGGACCGGGGAGCTGTTTTTT,CASSLGAGGRWTGELFF,-,TRBV6-4,TRBD1,TRBJ2-2
TGTGCCAGCAGCCCGGGACAGGCAAGCTACGAGCAGTACTTC,CASSPGQASYEQYF,-,TRBV7-2,TRBD1,TRBJ2-7
TGTGCCTGGACGGCAGGGAATGAAAAACTGTTTTTT,CAWTAGNEKLFF,-,TRBV30,-,TRBJ1-4
TGTGCCTGGACAAAAAACGGAGGATCTCGGCAGGAAAAACTGTTTTTT,CAWTKNGGSRQEKLFF,few,TRBV30,-,TRBJ1-4
TGTGCCAGCAGCTTGAGGGATAATTCACCCCTCCACTTT,CASSLRDNSPLHF,-,TRBV11-3,-,TRBJ1-6